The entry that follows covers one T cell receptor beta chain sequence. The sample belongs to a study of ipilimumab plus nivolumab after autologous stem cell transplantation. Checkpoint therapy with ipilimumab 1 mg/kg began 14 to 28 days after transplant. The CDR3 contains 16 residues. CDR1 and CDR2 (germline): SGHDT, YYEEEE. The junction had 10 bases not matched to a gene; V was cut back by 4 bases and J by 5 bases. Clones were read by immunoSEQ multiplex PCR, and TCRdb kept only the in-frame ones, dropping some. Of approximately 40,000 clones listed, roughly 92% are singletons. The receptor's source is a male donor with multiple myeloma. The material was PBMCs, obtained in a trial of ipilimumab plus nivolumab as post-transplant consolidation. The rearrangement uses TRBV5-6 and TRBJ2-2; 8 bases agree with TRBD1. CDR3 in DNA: TGTGCCAGCAGCCCTGACGGACAGGGTATTACCGGGGAGCTGTTTTTT. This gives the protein CASSPDGQGITGELFF. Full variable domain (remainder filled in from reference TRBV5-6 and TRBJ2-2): DAGVTQSPTHLIKTRGQQVTLRCSPKSGHDTVSWYQQALGQGPQFIFQYYEEEERQRGNFPDRFSGHQFPNYSSELNVNALLLGDSALYLCASSPDGQGITGELFFGEGSRLTVL.